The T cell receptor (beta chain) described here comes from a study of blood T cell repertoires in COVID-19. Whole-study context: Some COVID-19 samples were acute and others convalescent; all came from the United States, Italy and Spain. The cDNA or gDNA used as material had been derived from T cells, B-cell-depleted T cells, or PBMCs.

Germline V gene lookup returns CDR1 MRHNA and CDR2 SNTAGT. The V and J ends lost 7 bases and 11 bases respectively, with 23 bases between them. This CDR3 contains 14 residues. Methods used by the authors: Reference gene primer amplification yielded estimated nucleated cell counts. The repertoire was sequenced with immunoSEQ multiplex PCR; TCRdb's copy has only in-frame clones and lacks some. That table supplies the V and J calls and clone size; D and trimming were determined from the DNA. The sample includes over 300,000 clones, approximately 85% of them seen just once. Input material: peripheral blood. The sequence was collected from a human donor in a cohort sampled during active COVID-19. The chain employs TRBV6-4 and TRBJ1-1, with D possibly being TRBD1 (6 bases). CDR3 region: CASMIDGQSGEAFF. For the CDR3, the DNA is TGTGCCAGCATGATAGACGGACAGTCTGGGGAGGCTTTCTTT.